The 28 T cell receptor beta chains given below trace back to one sample, sequenced in a study of shared clonotypes between healthy human individuals (dated by TCRdb to between 2020 and 2021). Library creation used the immunoSEQ multiplex PCR assay. TCRdb took this table from immuneACCESS and kept in-frame rearrangements with V and J called. Such tables lack part of the clones; where checked against another copy, unresolved V genes explain under half of the gap, and the rest is unexplained. Recorded for this sample are a few million clones; more than 90% of them occurred a single time. The ten largest clonotypes hold 0.13% to 0.15% of the sample. Material for sequencing was naive CD4+ T cells sorted from blood. The cell subset or site label, read with the paper, signifies: CD45RA+ positively selected. Every receptor here comes from a young man in good health.

This chain joins TRBV28 and TRBJ1-3, with 9 bases matching TRBD1. CDR3 length: 15 amino acids. Germline-derived CDR1 and CDR2 are MDHEN and SYDVKM. The ends lost 8 bases at V and 3 bases at J; junction bases unmatched: 8. Here the CDR3 DNA reads TGTGCCAGCGAATCGGCGGACAGGGGTGGAAACACCATATATTTT. This codes for CASESADRGGNTIYF.

The genes are TRBV5-4 and TRBJ1-3, with a possible D match to TRBD1 (5 bases). CDR1 and CDR2 (germline): SGHNT, YYREEE (reference sequence). V was trimmed by 4 bases and J by 4 bases, leaving 15 bases between them. This CDR3 has 15 amino acids. DNA for the CDR3: TGTGCCAGCAGCCCCGCCGCGGGGGGAGGAAACACCATATATTTT. Translation gives CASSPAAGGGNTIYF.

The chain carries TRBV7-9 and TRBJ1-1, with TRBD1 identical over 8 bases. This CDR3 is built from 19 residues. Germline trimming cut 1 base from V and 5 bases from J; bases unmatched to any gene: 18. Germline-derived CDR1 and CDR2 are SEHNR and FQNEAQ (reference sequence). The CDR3 is CASSLGTGGSTGDRTEAFF. The CDR3 bases are TGTGCCAGCAGCTTAGGGACGGGCGGCTCGACAGGGGACAGGACTGAAGCTTTCTTT.

A note on this clone: Other DNA sequences in the same sample also yield this CDR3. This sequence joins TRBV11-3 and TRBJ2-1; D is unresolved. The germline gives CDR1 SGHNT, CDR2 YENEEA. Trimming stripped 3 bases from V and 1 base from J, with 4 bases between. The CDR3 spans 13 residues. CDR3 residues: CASSFSSYNEQFF. In DNA, the CDR3 is TGTGCCAGCAGCTTTTCGTCCTACAATGAGCAGTTCTTC. The full variable domain, rest sourced from reference TRBV11-3 and TRBJ2-1, is EAGVVQSPRYKIIEKKQPVAFWCNPISGHNTLYWYLQNLGQGPELLIRYENEEAVDDSQLPKDRFSAERLKGVDSTLKIQPAELGDSAVYLCASSFSSYNEQFFGPGTRLTVL.

In its sample, this clone was seen once. The same CDR3 also results from other DNA sequences found in this sample. The rearrangement uses TRBV10-3 and TRBJ2-3; 8 bases align to TRBD1. J gave up 6 bases and V 8 bases, and 4 bases lay outside the gene matches. CDR3 length equals 12 residues. Germline CDR1 and CDR2: ENHRY and SYGVKD. CDR3 nucleotides: TGTGCCATCTCAGGGGGCTTGGATACGCAGTATTTT. Residues: CAISGGLDTQYF.

Details on this clone: Other DNA sequences from this sample encode an identical CDR3 as well. V gene TRBV28 combines with J gene TRBJ2-7; D unresolved. With 4 bases removed from V and 3 bases from J, the gap between germline ends came to 4 bases. Germline lookup yields CDR1 MDHEN and CDR2 SYDVKM. This CDR3 spans 11 amino acids. The chain's CDR3 is CASSSGYEQYF. CDR3 bases: TGTGCCAGCAGTTCGGGCTACGAGCAGTACTTC. Full variable domain (missing parts from reference TRBV28 and TRBJ2-7): DVKVTQSSRYLVKRTGEKVFLECVQDMDHENMFWYRQDPGLGLRLIYFSYDVKMKEKGDIPEGYSVSREKKERFSLILESASTNQTSMYLCASSSGYEQYFGPGTRLTVT.

V is TRBV11-2 and J is TRBJ2-3; D uncertain. Germline V gene sequence: CDR1 SGHAT, CDR2 FQNNGV. V shed 5 bases and J shed 4 bases, with 22 bases lying between them. The CDR3 runs 17 residues. CDR3 DNA sequence: TGTGCCAGCAGCGCTCCGGGCCCAAATTACGGTCCAGATACGCAGTATTTT. Protein product: CASSAPGPNYGPDTQYF.

V usage is TRBV2 and J usage is TRBJ2-3, with 10 bases fitting TRBD2. Germline V gene lookup returns CDR1 SNHLY and CDR2 FYNNEI. Germline trimming cut 5 bases from V and 0 bases from J; bases unmatched to any gene: 5. The CDR3 covers 16 residues. CDR3 region: CASSKTSGSSTDTQYF. The CDR3, as DNA: TGTGCCAGCAGTAAGACTAGCGGGTCCAGCACAGATACGCAGTATTTT.

The chain carries TRBV19 and TRBJ2-2; D is possibly TRBD2 (5 bases). V was trimmed by 5 bases and J by 5 bases, leaving 21 bases between them. CDR3 length: 17 residues. The germline V gene has CDR1 LNHDA and CDR2 SQIVND (reference sequence). The CDR3 sequence: CASSYTWGAPETGELFF. The CDR3 coding sequence is TGTGCCAGTAGTTATACATGGGGAGCCCCAGAAACCGGGGAGCTGTTTTTT.

Worth noting for this clone: This sample also contains other DNA sequences that code for the same CDR3. The CDR3 DNA reads as TGTGCCAGCAGTTACGGCGGCACCGGGGAGCTGTTTTTT. This encodes CASSYGGTGELFF. The genes are TRBV6-6 and TRBJ2-2; D gene unclear. The CDR3 contains 13 residues. Germline V gene data show CDR1 as MNHNY and CDR2 as SVGAGI (reference sequence). V lost 2 bases, J lost 4 bases, and 5 bases lay in between.

V and J are TRBV29-1 and TRBJ1-2; 9 nucleotides align to TRBD1. After removal of 7 bases from V and 3 bases from J, the junction contained 6 bases not matched to a gene. This CDR3 is built from 13 residues. Germline V gene sequence: CDR1 SQVTM, CDR2 ANQGSEA. CDR3 region: CSAGTGGDYGYTF. The CDR3 bases are TGCAGCGCCGGCACAGGGGGCGACTATGGCTACACCTTC.

J is TRBJ2-3 and V is TRBV4-3; 8 bases agree with TRBD2. CDR1 LGHNA and CDR2 YSLEER come from the germline V gene. Trimming at V came to 3 bases and at J to 7 bases, leaving 12 bases not matched to a gene. This CDR3 contains 16 residues. DNA for the CDR3: TGCGCCAGCAGCCAGCTTAGCGGGGCCGGGGTTAATACGCAGTATTTT. Amino acid sequence: CASSQLSGAGVNTQYF.

The rearrangement links TRBV4-3 to TRBJ2-2, with D possibly matching TRBD2 (6 bases). The CDR3 length is 16 residues. Germline-derived CDR1 and CDR2 are LGHNA and YSLEER. Trimming stripped 1 base from V and 3 bases from J, with 12 bases between. CDR3 amino acids: CASSQVGTGYTGELFF. The DNA of the CDR3 is TGCGCCAGCAGCCAAGTTGGGACTGGATACACCGGGGAGCTGTTTTTT.

The V and J genes are TRBV7-2 and TRBJ1-4; D possibly corresponds to TRBD1 (6 bases). V lost 5 bases and J 4 bases, leaving 14 bases between the germline ends. CDR1 and CDR2 from the germline V gene are SGHTA and FQGNSA. There are 15 residues in the CDR3. The CDR3 nucleotides are TGTGCCAGCAGCCCTTCTCAGGGGCGTAATGAAAAACTGTTTTTT. Translating it yields CASSPSQGRNEKLFF. Full variable domain (missing parts from reference TRBV7-2 and TRBJ1-4): GAGVSQSPSNKVTEKGKDVELRCDPISGHTALYWYRQSLGQGLEFLIYFQGNSAPDKSGLPSDRFSAERTGGSVSTLTIQRTQQEDSAVYLCASSPSQGRNEKLFFGSGTQLSVL.

This rearrangement joins TRBV11-2 to TRBJ1-3; perhaps TRBD1 as D (5 bases). CDR1 and CDR2 (germline): SGHAT, FQNNGV. The CDR3 sequence is 17 residues long. The ends were cut back, 1 base at V and 3 bases at J, with 16 bases in the middle. CDR3 residues: CASSLVGAPHHGNTIYF. The DNA of the CDR3 is TGTGCCAGCAGCTTAGTCGGGGCCCCCCATCATGGAAACACCATATATTTT.

The V gene is TRBV6-5, the J gene TRBJ1-1; D remains unclear. Trimming took off 4 bases at V and 0 bases at J, with 9 bases between the two ends. CDR3 length equals 14 residues. Germline V CDR1 and CDR2: MNHEY, SVGAGI. CDR3 nucleotide sequence: TGTGCCAGCAGTTTGTCTACAGTGAACACTGAAGCTTTCTTT. Amino acid sequence: CASSLSTVNTEAFF.

The rearrangement links TRBV5-1 to TRBJ1-2; D perhaps matches TRBD1 (6 bases). With 4 bases removed from V and 0 bases from J, the gap between germline ends came to 16 bases. CDR3 size: 16 residues. Germline CDR1 and CDR2: SGHRS and YFSETQ. This CDR3 reads CASSPGGRPTNYGYTF. CDR3 nucleotides: TGCGCCAGCAGCCCGGGGGGGCGCCCTACTAACTATGGCTACACCTTC.

J is TRBJ2-3 and V is TRBV4-2; 13 bases match TRBD2. The V segment lost 1 base and the J segment 4 bases; nucleotides outside the gene matches: 2. Germline CDR1 is LGHNA and CDR2 is YNFKEQ. The length of the CDR3 is 16 residues. CDR3 sequence reads: CASSQGTSGGADTQYF. The CDR3 bases are TGTGCCAGCAGCCAAGGGACTAGCGGGGGTGCAGATACGCAGTATTTT.

As concerns this clone: Other nucleotide sequences in the sample specify the same CDR3. CDR3 in amino acids: CASDRGRDTEAFF. The DNA of the CDR3 is TGTGCCAGTGACAGGGGTAGGGACACTGAAGCTTTCTTT. The chain recombines TRBV18 with TRBJ1-1; TRBD1 aligns across 8 bases. The junction had 6 bases not matched to a gene; V was cut back by 9 bases and J by 3 bases. Germline values: CDR1 KGHSH, CDR2 LQKENI. The CDR3 runs to 13 residues.

The J gene is TRBJ2-3, the V gene TRBV7-3, with TRBD2 matching over 15 bases. The trim removed 5 bases at V and 0 bases at J, leaving 6 bases unmatched. The germline V gene encodes CDR1 SGHTA and CDR2 FQGTGA. The CDR3 extends over 18 amino acids. The CDR3 loop is CASSRGTSGGKSTDTQYF. CDR3 sequence (DNA): TGTGCCAGCAGCCGCGGGACTAGCGGGGGGAAAAGCACAGATACGCAGTATTTT.

This chain joins TRBV2 and TRBJ2-3; 11 bases match TRBD2. The CDR3 totals 16 residues. V was pared by 6 bases and J by 5 bases, with 10 bases of the junction left unmatched. Germline V CDR1 and CDR2: SNHLY, FYNNEI. This CDR3 is CASRVSSGGAIDTQYF. The CDR3 nucleotides are TGTGCCAGCAGAGTTAGTAGCGGGGGGGCTATAGATACGCAGTATTTT.

This chain joins TRBV30 and TRBJ2-7, with TRBD2 as a possible D gene (5 bases). CDR1 is GTSNPN and CDR2 is SVGIG in the germline V gene (reference sequence). Trimming took 4 bases from V and 3 from J, leaving 13 bases between them. The CDR3 runs to 13 residues. The CDR3 DNA reads TGTGCCTGGATCCGGACTCCCGACTACGAGCAGTACTTC. Translation: CAWIRTPDYEQYF.

This chain links TRBV10-3 with TRBJ1-2; D possibly corresponds to TRBD1 (6 bases). The CDR3 contains 15 residues. The V and J ends lost 7 bases and 4 bases respectively, with 19 bases between them. Germline V gives CDR1 ENHRY, CDR2 SYGVKD. CDR3 in DNA: TGTGCCATCACTTTCGGGACACCAGGAGGCTATGGCTACACCTTC. The encoded protein is CAITFGTPGGYGYTF.

The CDR3 coding sequence is TGTGCCAGCAGCTCCAGGACAGGGGGCAACTATGGCTACACCTTC. It specifies CASSSRTGGNYGYTF. The chain recombines TRBV7-9 with TRBJ1-2, with 11 bases that match TRBD1. V shed 4 bases and J 2 bases; nucleotides not matched to a gene: 3. The germline gives CDR1 SEHNR, CDR2 FQNEAQ (reference sequence). The CDR3 runs 15 residues.

V gene TRBV6-1 combines with J gene TRBJ2-5, with 12 bases matching TRBD2. Trimming took 6 bases from V and 2 from J; bases not matched to a gene: 4. The CDR3 sequence is 15 residues long. Germline V lookup: CDR1 MNHNS, CDR2 SASEGT. DNA for the CDR3: TGTGCCAGCAGACTGACTAGCGGGGGACAAGAGACCCAGTACTTC. As protein: CASRLTSGGQETQYF.

In DNA form, the CDR3 reads TGTGCCAGCAGCACAGACCCGAACACCGGGGAGCTGTTTTTT. Translated, it gives CASSTDPNTGELFF. The chain has TRBV9 and TRBJ2-2; D not resolved. This CDR3 region has 14 residues. V was cut by 4 bases and J by 0 bases, with 7 bases left in between. Germline CDR1 reads SGDLS; CDR2 reads YYNGEE.

Only one count was recorded for this clone. In the same sample, other DNA sequences code for this CDR3. The chain links TRBV19 to TRBJ2-3; D is possibly TRBD2 (5 bases). Per germline, CDR1 LNHDA and CDR2 SQIVND (reference sequence). Deletions cut 6 bases from V and 3 bases from J, with 10 bases between. The CDR3 spans 13 residues. CDR3 in amino acids: CASSRGATDTQYF. Here the CDR3 DNA reads TGTGCCAGTAGCCGGGGAGCGACAGATACGCAGTATTTT.

Comment on this clone: This sample also contains other DNA sequences that code for the same CDR3. The chain joins TRBV18 to TRBJ2-1, with 13 positions matching TRBD2. The CDR3 covers 15 residues. With 3 bases clipped from V and 5 bases from J, the junction kept 1 base outside the gene matches. The germline V gene encodes CDR1 KGHSH and CDR2 LQKENI. This CDR3 is CASSPGLAGDNEQFF. DNA of the CDR3: TGTGCCAGCTCACCTGGACTAGCGGGAGACAATGAGCAGTTCTTC.